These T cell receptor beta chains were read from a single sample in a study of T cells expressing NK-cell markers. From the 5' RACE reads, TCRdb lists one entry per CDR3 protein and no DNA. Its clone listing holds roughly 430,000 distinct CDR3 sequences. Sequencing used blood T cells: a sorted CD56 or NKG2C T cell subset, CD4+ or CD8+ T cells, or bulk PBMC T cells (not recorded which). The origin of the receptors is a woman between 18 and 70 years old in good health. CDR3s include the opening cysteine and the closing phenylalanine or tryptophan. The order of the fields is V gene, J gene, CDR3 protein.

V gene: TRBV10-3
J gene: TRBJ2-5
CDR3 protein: CASTGDQETQYF

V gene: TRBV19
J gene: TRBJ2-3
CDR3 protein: CASSISASGRPDTQYF

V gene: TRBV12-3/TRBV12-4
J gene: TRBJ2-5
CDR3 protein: CASSSPGGGGETQYF

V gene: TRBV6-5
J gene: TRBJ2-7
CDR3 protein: CASSYSRQGGYEQYF

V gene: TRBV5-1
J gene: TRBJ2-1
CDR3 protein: CASSSSGEQFF

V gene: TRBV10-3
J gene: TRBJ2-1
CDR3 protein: CAIKGQTNSYNEQFF

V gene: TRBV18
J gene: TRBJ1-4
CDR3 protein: CASSQGSPNEKLFF

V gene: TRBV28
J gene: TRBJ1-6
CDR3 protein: CASSGEQAAEVALHF

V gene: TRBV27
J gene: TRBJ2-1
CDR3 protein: CASSHSAGGNEQFF

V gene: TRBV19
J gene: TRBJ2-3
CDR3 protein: CATRSPLGLDVDTQYF

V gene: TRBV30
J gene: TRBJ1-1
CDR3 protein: CAWSVGGVTEAFF

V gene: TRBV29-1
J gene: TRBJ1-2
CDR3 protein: CSVEDQKNSYIYGYTF

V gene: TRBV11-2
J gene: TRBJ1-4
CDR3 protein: CASSSDAYVNEKLFF

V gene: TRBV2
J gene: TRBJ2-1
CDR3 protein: CASSGTRSYNEQFF

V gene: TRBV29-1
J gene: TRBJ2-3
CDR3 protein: CSVWTSGSTPTDTQYF

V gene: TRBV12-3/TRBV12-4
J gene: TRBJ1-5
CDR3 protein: CASSLSPHQPQHF

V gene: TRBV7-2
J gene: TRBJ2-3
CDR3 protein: CASSLGGARTDTQYF

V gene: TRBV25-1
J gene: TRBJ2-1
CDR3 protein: CASSKPGLAFSDEQFF

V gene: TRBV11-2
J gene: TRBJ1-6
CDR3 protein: CASSLRESPLHF

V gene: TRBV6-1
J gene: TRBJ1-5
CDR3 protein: CASNPDKASQPQHF

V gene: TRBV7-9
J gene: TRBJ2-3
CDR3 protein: CASSPAGGASDTQYF

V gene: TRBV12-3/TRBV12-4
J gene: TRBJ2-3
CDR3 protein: CASSLATADTQYF

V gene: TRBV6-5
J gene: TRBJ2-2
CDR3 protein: CASSYTGTSGELFF

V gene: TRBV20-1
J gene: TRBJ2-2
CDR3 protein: CSARDQASGGPNTGELFF

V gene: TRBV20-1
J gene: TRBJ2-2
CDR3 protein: CSATGGAAAGELFF

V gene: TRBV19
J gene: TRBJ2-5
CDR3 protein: CASQGDRGETQYF

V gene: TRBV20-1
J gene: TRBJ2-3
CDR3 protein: CSARDQGTLTDTQYF

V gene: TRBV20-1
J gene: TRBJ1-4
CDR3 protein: CSARDLGEKLFF

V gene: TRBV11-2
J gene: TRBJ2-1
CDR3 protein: CASSSLGGRGSYNEQFF

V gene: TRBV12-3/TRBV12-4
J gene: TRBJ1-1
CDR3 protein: CASSLGDSSNTEAFF

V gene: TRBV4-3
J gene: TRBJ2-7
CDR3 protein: CASSQEGGRSYEQYF

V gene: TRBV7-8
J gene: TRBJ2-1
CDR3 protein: CASSWGLTYNEQFF

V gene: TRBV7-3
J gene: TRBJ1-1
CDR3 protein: CASSFGRPNTEAFF

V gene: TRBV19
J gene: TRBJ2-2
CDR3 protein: CASGLGQVTGELFF

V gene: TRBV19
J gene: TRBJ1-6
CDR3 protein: CASSIGRVAGMAPLHF

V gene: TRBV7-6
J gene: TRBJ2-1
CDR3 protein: CASSTGGSPYNEQFF

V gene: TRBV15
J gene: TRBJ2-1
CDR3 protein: CATSRDRTSGSHEQFF

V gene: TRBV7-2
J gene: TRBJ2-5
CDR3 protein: CASSLVPAGVQETQYF

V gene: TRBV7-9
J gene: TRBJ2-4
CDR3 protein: CASSMNRGDKNIQYF